These T cell receptor beta chains were read from a single sample in a study of identical twins. TCRdb reanalysed the 5' RACE reads using MiXCR and keeps one entry per CDR3 protein. The data contain about 460,000 distinct CDR3 sequences, approximately 15% of them singletons. These data were likewise used in another study, on yellow fever vaccine responses in identical twins.

Sequencing used CD4+ T cells sorted from blood. These receptors all come from a woman between 18 and 29 years old in good health. Both conserved end residues are part of each CDR3. The D gene is left open where the match is weak. The size entry is marked missing in some rows and otherwise reads once, few, many or a size class.

J	D	V	length	size	CDR3	DNA
TRBJ2-1	TRBD1	TRBV12-3/TRBV12-4	16	few	CASSLALTGGGDEQFF	TGTGCCAGCAGTTTAGCTTTGACAGGGGGTGGCGATGAGCAGTTCTTC
TRBJ2-5	.	TRBV11-2	15	few	CASSSSGRVTETQYF	TGTGCCAGCAGCTCATCTGGACGGGTCACAGAGACCCAGTACTTC
TRBJ2-7	.	TRBV5-1	13	.	CASRQDSFYEQYF	TGCGCCAGCAGACAAGACAGTTTCTACGAGCAGTACTTC
TRBJ2-7	.	TRBV5-1	15	.	CASSFDGSGFYEQYF	TGCGCCAGCAGCTTCGACGGGTCAGGGTTCTACGAGCAGTACTTC
TRBJ2-1	TRBD1	TRBV20-1	17	few	CSAPNPFDRGVYNEQFF	TGCAGTGCTCCTAACCCTTTTGACAGGGGAGTTTACAATGAGCAGTTCTTC
TRBJ2-1	TRBD1	TRBV24-1	15	few	CATSDYGQGGNEQFF	TGTGCCACCAGTGATTATGGACAGGGTGGCAATGAGCAGTTCTTC
TRBJ2-7	TRBD2	TRBV12-3/TRBV12-4	14	.	CASSLTLASYEQYF	TGTGCCAGCAGTTTAACACTAGCGTCCTACGAGCAGTACTTC
TRBJ1-2	.	TRBV7-9	13	many	CASTSGTVYGYTF	TGTGCCAGCACCTCCGGGACGGTCTATGGCTACACCTTC
TRBJ2-5	.	TRBV12-3/TRBV12-4	14	many	CASSRGPDQETQYF	TGTGCCAGCAGCCGAGGACCAGACCAAGAGACCCAGTACTTC
TRBJ2-1	TRBD2	TRBV28	15	few	CASTLAGALDNEQFF	TGTGCCAGCACGCTGGCGGGAGCCCTCGACAATGAGCAGTTCTTC
TRBJ2-3	TRBD1	TRBV5-5	15	few	CASSLQGDGTDTQYF	TGTGCCAGCAGCTTGCAGGGGGATGGCACAGATACGCAGTATTTT
TRBJ2-5	TRBD2	TRBV5-1	15	.	CASSLGGSEVETQYF	TGCGCCAGCAGCTTGGGCGGGAGTGAAGTGGAGACCCAGTACTTC
TRBJ2-3	.	TRBV7-8	14	.	CASSLGLFSDTQYF	TGTGCCAGCAGCTTAGGTTTGTTTTCAGATACGCAGTATTTT
TRBJ2-7	.	TRBV12-3/TRBV12-4	14	few	CASSLRIDSYEQYF	TGTGCCAGCAGCCTGCGTATCGACTCCTACGAGCAGTACTTC
TRBJ2-5	TRBD2	TRBV6-1	15	few	CASAGTRDPSGTQYF	TGTGCCAGCGCGGGGACTAGGGACCCTTCTGGGACCCAGTACTTC
TRBJ2-3	TRBD2	TRBV5-1	17	.	CASSSSGGVPSTDTQYF	TGCGCCAGCAGCTCTAGCGGGGGGGTTCCGTCCACAGATACGCAGTATTTT
TRBJ2-1	.	TRBV6-2/TRBV6-3	16	.	CASTRQGLSSYNEQFF	TGTGCCAGCACCCGGCAGGGTTTGAGCTCCTACAATGAGCAGTTCTTC
TRBJ2-3	.	TRBV7-6	13	many	CASSLANPDTQYF	TGTGCCAGCAGCTTAGCGAATCCAGATACGCAGTATTTT
TRBJ2-1	.	TRBV24-1	16	.	CATSDNRASSYNEQFF	TGTGCCACCAGTGATAACCGAGCTAGCTCCTACAATGAGCAGTTCTTC
TRBJ2-7	TRBD1	TRBV20-1	13	.	CSAGGQGLYEQYF	TGCAGTGCTGGGGGACAGGGACTGTACGAGCAGTACTTC
TRBJ1-2	TRBD1	TRBV7-9	13	many	CASSPGTGYGYTF	TGTGCCAGCAGCCCGGGGACAGGGTATGGCTACACCTTC
TRBJ1-1	.	TRBV7-3	15	.	CASSLKGSMDTEAFF	TGTGCCAGCAGCTTAAAAGGGTCCATGGACACTGAAGCTTTCTTT
TRBJ2-1	TRBD2	TRBV5-1	16	few	CASSLAGAGVYNEQFF	TGCGCCAGCAGCTTGGCCGGTGCGGGGGTCTACAATGAGCAGTTCTTC
TRBJ2-7	.	TRBV3-1	14	few	CASSQGDSGYEQYF	TGTGCCAGCAGCCAAGGGGACTCGGGCTACGAGCAGTACTTC
TRBJ2-3	TRBD2	TRBV11-1	20	few	CASSFSPLAGGLTYADTQYF	TGTGCCAGCAGCTTTTCCCCCCTAGCGGGGGGGCTAACATACGCAGATACGCAGTATTTT
TRBJ2-5	TRBD1	TRBV28	15	few	CASSGDRLGQETQYF	TGTGCCAGCAGTGGGGACAGGTTAGGACAAGAGACCCAGTACTTC
TRBJ1-5	.	TRBV6-1	13	many	CASDLDGLEPQHF	TGTGCCAGCGACCTTGACGGGTTGGAGCCCCAGCATTTT
TRBJ2-5	.	TRBV5-1	14	few	CASSGGRGGETQYF	TGCGCCAGCAGCGGTGGACGGGGTGGGGAGACCCAGTACTTC
TRBJ1-2	TRBD1	TRBV4-2	14	few	CASRQTGGNYGYTF	TGTGCCAGCAGACAAACAGGGGGGAACTATGGCTACACCTTC
TRBJ2-3	TRBD1	TRBV5-4	16	few	CASSKYRGRGTDTQYF	TGTGCCAGCAGCAAGTACAGGGGGCGAGGCACAGATACGCAGTATTTT
TRBJ2-7	TRBD1	TRBV4-3	15	few	CASSHRTGVGYEQYF	TGCGCCAGCAGCCATCGGACAGGGGTTGGATACGAGCAGTACTTC
TRBJ2-7	TRBD2	TRBV20-1	15	.	CSARGLAGLKHEQYF	TGCAGTGCTAGAGGGCTAGCGGGGCTTAAGCACGAGCAGTACTTC
TRBJ2-3	TRBD2	TRBV20-1	14	.	CSASPLAGTDTQYF	TGCAGTGCTAGCCCACTAGCGGGCACAGATACGCAGTATTTT
TRBJ2-5	.	TRBV15	13	few	CATSRERGETQYF	TGTGCCACCAGCAGAGAAAGGGGAGAGACCCAGTACTTC
TRBJ2-3	TRBD2	TRBV7-2	17	few	CASSKAHVERGTDTQYF	TGTGCCAGCAGTAAGGCCCACGTTGAGCGGGGTACAGATACGCAGTATTTT
TRBJ2-2	TRBD2	TRBV7-2	16	few	CASRLPGLARTGELFF	TGTGCCAGCAGGTTACCGGGACTAGCTCGCACCGGGGAGCTGTTTTTT
TRBJ1-1	TRBD1	TRBV12-3/TRBV12-4	15	many	CASSSHRGGGTEAFF	TGTGCCAGCAGTTCCCACAGGGGGGGAGGCACTGAAGCTTTCTTT
TRBJ2-3	.	TRBV5-1	15	few	CASSLARALTDTQYF	TGCGCCAGCAGCTTGGCTAGAGCCCTCACAGATACGCAGTATTTT
TRBJ2-2	TRBD1	TRBV27	13	few	CASGTANTGELFF	TGTGCCAGCGGGACAGCGAACACCGGGGAGCTGTTTTTT
TRBJ2-5	TRBD2	TRBV12-5	14	few	CASAKGLAGETQYF	TGTGCTAGTGCCAAAGGACTAGCCGGGGAGACCCAGTACTTC
TRBJ2-5	TRBD2	TRBV5-1	18	few	CASSLATIGLAGKETQYF	TGCGCCAGCAGCTTGGCCACGATTGGTTTAGCGGGTAAAGAGACCCAGTACTTC
TRBJ2-2	.	TRBV7-9	14	many	CASSLTRGAGELFF	TGTGCCAGCAGCTTAACGAGAGGTGCTGGGGAGCTGTTTTTT